This TCR beta chain comes out of a study of T cells in Graves' hyperthyroidism and ophthalmopathy. Notes on the study in general: Most thyroid clonotypes with frequency above 0.001 were detected in blood.

TCR beta CDR3 regions were amplified from RNA transcripts. The HTBI set primed first-round TCR CDR3 RT-PCR. TCRdb re-derived calls from the multiplex PCR reads in MiXCR, one entry per CDR3 protein. The data contain roughly 710,000 distinct CDR3 sequences, around 40% of them seen just once; the ten biggest clones take up 31%. Notes on this clonotype: Its antigen is unknown. In this CDR3 the conserved last residue, phenylalanine or tryptophan, is missing, so a read error is likely. The limits of the CDR3 on the DNA are not certain, so only TCRdb's listed CDR3 is given.

The CDR3 spans 14 amino acids, including both terminal residues. CDR1 DFQATT and CDR2 SNEGSKA come from the germline V gene (reference sequence). Researchers barred patients who had uncontrolled infection, other autoimmune disease, pregnancy or lactation. Each diagnosis drew on symptoms, thyroxine, TRAb, thyroid ultrasound and orbital computed tomography findings. The sequence was obtained from a middle-aged woman with Graves' hyperthyroidism. Input material: blood. The chain uses TRBV20-1 and TRBJ1-2. The CDR3: CSARGAAGNYGHTL.